The sequence of this TCR beta chain was determined in a study of shared clonotypes between healthy human individuals. This CDR3 is built from 16 residues. Germline trimming cut 2 bases from V and 8 bases from J; bases unmatched to any gene: 12. Germline V lookup: CDR1 MRHNA, CDR2 SNTAGT. The table came from immunoSEQ multiplex PCR; TCRdb's copy has only in-frame clones and leaves some out. The sample lists fewer than 650,000 clones; 76% were seen once. The rearrangement joins TRBV6-4 to TRBJ2-3, with 8 bases matching TRBD2. The sample taken for sequencing was PBMCs. The clonotype originates from a woman aged 40 to 49 in good health. Some clones in this sample may be carry-over from other donors' samples. The CDR3 coding sequence is TGTGCCAGCAGTGACACTTTGGGTAGCGGGATTGGTACGCAGTATTTT. It codes for CASSDTLGSGIGTQYF.